This TCR beta chain was identified in a study of control samples from healthy donors and cancer patients. The repertoire was sequenced with immunoSEQ multiplex PCR; TCRdb's copy has only in-frame clones and lacks some. The sample consists of about 130,000 clones, 70% to 90% of them appearing once. V lost 3 bases and J lost 8, with 14 bases in between. The CDR3 is 14 residues long. Germline loops: CDR1 SGHKS, CDR2 YYEKEE (reference sequence). This chain links TRBV5-5 with TRBJ1-4; tentative D call: TRBD1 (5 bases). The TCR comes from a middle-aged man in good health. The sequenced material came from blood. As DNA, the CDR3 is TGTGCCAGCAGCTCCCCCGTGGGGGGGGAAAAACTGTTTTTT. Its protein is CASSSPVGGEKLFF.